These 2 T cell receptor beta chains share one sample of origin, sequenced in a study of T cell responses to AZD1222 COVID-19 vaccine (TCRdb year 2021). The library was made by the immunoSEQ multiplex PCR assay. TCRdb limited this immuneACCESS table to in-frame rearrangements with V and J called. A share of clones is missing; checked studies link under half to unresolved V genes, and the rest is unexplained. The sample includes more than 85,000 clones, with 88% observed a single time. More than 1.5% of the sample is taken by the ten largest. Interpreted using the paper, the time point label stands for: baseline before first vaccination. Sequenced here: peripheral blood, sampled on day 0 of AZD1222 vaccination. All receptors come from an adult in good health.

The chain uses TRBV27 and TRBJ2-1; 13 nucleotides line up with TRBD2. The CDR3 runs to 18 residues. CDR1 and CDR2 from the germline V gene are MNHEY and SMNVEV (reference sequence). V trimming: 3 bases; J trimming: 4 bases; junction bases outside the gene matches: 9. CDR3 loop: CASSLRLAGGSPYNEQFF. CDR3 bases: TGTGCCAGCAGTTTGAGACTAGCGGGGGGCTCCCCTTACAATGAGCAGTTCTTC.

The chain joins TRBV5-4 to TRBJ2-7, with D unresolved. The germline V and J ends were trimmed by 0 bases and 7 bases, with 14 bases remaining between them. The CDR3 covers 14 residues. CDR1 is SGHNT and CDR2 is YYREEE in the germline V gene (reference sequence). CDR3 in DNA: TGTGCCAGCAGCTTGGACGCAGGTCCGCGGGAGCAGTACTTC. Translated: CASSLDAGPREQYF.